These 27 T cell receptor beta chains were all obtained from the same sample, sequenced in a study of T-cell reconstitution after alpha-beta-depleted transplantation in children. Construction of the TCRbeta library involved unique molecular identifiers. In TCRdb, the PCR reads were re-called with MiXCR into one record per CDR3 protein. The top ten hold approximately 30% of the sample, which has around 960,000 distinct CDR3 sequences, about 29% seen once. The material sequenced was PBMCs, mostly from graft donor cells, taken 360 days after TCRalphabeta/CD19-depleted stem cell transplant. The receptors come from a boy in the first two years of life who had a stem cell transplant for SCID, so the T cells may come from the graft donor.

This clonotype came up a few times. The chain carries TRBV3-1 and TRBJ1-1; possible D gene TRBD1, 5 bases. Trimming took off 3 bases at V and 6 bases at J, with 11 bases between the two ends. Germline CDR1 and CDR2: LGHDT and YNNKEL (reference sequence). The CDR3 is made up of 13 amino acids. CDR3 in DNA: TGTGCCAGCAGCCAGGGACCTCGGGCTGAAGCTTTCTTT. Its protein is CASSQGPRAEAFF.

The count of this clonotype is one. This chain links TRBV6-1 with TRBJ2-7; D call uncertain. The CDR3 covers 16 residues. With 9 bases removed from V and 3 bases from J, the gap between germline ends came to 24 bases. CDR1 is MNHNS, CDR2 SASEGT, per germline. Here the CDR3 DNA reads TGTGCCAGTCCCCTCGTGGGGAATGGGGATTTCTACGAGCAGTACTTC. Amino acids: CASPLVGNGDFYEQYF.

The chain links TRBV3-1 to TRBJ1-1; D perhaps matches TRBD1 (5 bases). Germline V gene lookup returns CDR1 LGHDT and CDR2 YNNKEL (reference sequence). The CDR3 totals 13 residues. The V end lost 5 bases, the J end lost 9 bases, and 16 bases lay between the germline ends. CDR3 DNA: TGTGCCAGCAGCTACGAGGGGTCAGGGAAAGCTTTCTTT. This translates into CASSYEGSGKAFF.

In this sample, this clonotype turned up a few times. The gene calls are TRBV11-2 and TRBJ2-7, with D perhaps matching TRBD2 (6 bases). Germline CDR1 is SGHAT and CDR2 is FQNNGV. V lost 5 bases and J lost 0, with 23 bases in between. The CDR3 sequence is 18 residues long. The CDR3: CASSLISAGTSTSYEQYF. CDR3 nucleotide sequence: TGTGCCAGCAGCCTCATCTCGGCCGGGACTTCAACCTCCTACGAGCAGTACTTC.

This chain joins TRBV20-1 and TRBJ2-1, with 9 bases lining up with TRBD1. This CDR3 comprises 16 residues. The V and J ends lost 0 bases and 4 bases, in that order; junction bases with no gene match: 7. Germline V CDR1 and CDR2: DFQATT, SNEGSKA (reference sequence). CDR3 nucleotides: TGCAGTGCTAGAGATTATTTAGGACAGGGGTACAATGAGCAGTTCTTC. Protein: CSARDYLGQGYNEQFF.

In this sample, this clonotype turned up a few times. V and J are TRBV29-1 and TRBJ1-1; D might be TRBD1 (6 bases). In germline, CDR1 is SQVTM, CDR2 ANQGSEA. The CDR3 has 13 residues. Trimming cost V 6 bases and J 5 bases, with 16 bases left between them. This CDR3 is CSVITRGRTEAFF. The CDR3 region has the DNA TGCAGCGTGATAACCAGGGGTCGGACTGAAGCTTTCTTT.

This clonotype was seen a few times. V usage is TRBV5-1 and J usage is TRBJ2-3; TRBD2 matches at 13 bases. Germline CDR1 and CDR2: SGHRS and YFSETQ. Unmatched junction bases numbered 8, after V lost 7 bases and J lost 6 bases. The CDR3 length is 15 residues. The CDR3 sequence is CASQRLAGGRDTQYF. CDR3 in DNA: TGCGCCAGCCAAAGACTAGCGGGGGGACGGGATACGCAGTATTTT.

CDR3 loop: CASSFGRGTTEAFF. The CDR3 nucleotides read TGTGCCAGCAGTTTCGGGAGGGGGACCACTGAAGCTTTCTTT. The chain joins TRBV12-3 or TRBV12-4 to TRBJ1-1, with D possibly being TRBD1 (6 bases). The CDR3 extends over 14 amino acids. Trimming left V 3 bases short and J 4 bases short, with 12 bases between.

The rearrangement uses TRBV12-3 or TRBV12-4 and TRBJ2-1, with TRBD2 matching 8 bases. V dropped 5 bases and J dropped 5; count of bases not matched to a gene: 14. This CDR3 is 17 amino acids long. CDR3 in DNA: TGTGCCAGCAGTCCGACCACGGGACTAGGCCCTCACAATGAGCAGTTCTTC. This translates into CASSPTTGLGPHNEQFF.

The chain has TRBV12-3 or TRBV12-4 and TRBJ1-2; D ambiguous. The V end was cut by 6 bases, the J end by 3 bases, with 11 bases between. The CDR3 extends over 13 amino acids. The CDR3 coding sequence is TGTGCCAGCAGCCCCAATCCTTACTATGGCTACACCTTC. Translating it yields CASSPNPYYGYTF.

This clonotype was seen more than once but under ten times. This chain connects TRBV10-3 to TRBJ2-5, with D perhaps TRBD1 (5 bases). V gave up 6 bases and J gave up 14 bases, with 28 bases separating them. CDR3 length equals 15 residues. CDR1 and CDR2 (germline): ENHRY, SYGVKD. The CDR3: CAISEGQGNQFLNYF. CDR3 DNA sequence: TGTGCCATCAGCGAAGGGCAGGGAAATCAATTCTTAAATTACTTC.

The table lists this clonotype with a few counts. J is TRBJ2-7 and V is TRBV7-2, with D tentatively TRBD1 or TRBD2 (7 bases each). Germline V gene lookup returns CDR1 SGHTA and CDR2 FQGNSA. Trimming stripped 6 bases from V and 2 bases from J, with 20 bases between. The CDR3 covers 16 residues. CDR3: CASSQPLGGTAYEQYF. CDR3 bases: TGTGCCAGCAGTCAGCCCCTCGGGGGGACAGCCTACGAGCAGTACTTC.

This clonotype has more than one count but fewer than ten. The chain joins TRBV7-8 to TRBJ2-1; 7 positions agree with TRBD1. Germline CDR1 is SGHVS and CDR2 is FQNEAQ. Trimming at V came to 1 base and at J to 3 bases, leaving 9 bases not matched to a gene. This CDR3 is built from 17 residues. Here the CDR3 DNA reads TGTGCCAGCAGCTTAGAATCTGGGACAGAATACTACAATGAGCAGTTCTTC. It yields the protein CASSLESGTEYYNEQFF.

DNA for the CDR3: TGCAGCGTTGAAGATTTAGGGGGTCAGGGTAAAAAGACCCAGTACTTC. It codes for CSVEDLGGQGKKTQYF. The rearrangement joins TRBV29-1 to TRBJ2-5; TRBD1 is a possible D gene (6 bases). V was trimmed by 0 bases and J by 6 bases, leaving 20 bases between them. Per the germline V gene, CDR1 is SQVTM and CDR2 is ANQGSEA. The CDR3 has 16 amino acids.

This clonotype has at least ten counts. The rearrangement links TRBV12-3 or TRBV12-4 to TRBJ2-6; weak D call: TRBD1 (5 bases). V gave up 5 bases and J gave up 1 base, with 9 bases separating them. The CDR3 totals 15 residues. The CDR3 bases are TGTGCCAGCAGTCCTCAGGGTTCTGGGGCCAACGTCCTGACTTTC. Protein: CASSPQGSGANVLTF.

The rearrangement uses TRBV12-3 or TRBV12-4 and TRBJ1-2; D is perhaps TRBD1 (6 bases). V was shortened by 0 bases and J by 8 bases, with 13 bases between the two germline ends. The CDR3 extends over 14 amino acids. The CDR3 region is CASSLAGQTMGYTF. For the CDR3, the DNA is TGTGCCAGCAGTTTAGCCGGACAGACCATGGGCTACACCTTC.

The CDR3 here is CSARTGRFYEQYF. Here the CDR3 DNA reads TGCAGTGCGAGGACAGGGAGGTTCTACGAGCAGTACTTC. The genes are TRBV20-1 and TRBJ2-7, with 8 bases identical to TRBD1. V lost 6 bases, J lost 3 bases, and 7 bases stayed unmatched. Germline assignment: CDR1 DFQATT and CDR2 SNEGSKA (reference sequence). This CDR3 has 13 amino acids.

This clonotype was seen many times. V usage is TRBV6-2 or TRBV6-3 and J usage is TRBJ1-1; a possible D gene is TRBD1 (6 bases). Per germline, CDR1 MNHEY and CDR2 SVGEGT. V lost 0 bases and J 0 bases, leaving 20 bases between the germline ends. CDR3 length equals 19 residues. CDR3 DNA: TGTGCCAGCAGTTACTCTACCGGACAGTGGGTCTTCATGAACACTGAAGCTTTCTTT. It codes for CASSYSTGQWVFMNTEAFF.

CDR3 region: CSAQTSGVTTSTDTQYF. CDR3 nucleotide sequence: TGCAGTGCCCAGACTAGCGGGGTTACTACTAGCACAGATACGCAGTATTTT. The chain combines TRBV20-1 with TRBJ2-3; 11 bases agree with TRBD2. V shed 6 bases, J shed 0 bases, and the junction held 11 bases outside the gene matches. CDR1 and CDR2 (germline): DFQATT, SNEGSKA (reference sequence). This CDR3 has 17 residues.

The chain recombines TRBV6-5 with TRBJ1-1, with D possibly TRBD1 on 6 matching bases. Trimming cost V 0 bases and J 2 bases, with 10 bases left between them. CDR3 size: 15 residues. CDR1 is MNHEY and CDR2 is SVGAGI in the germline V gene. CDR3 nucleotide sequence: TGTGCCAGCAGTTACTCGAAGACAGGAAACACTGAAGCTTTCTTT. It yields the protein CASSYSKTGNTEAFF.

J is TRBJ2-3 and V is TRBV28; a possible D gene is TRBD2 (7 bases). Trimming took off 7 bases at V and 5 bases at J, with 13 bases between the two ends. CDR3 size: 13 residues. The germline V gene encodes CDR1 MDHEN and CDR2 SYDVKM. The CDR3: CASIEGGEDTQYF. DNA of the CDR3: TGTGCCAGCATCGAGGGGGGGGAAGATACGCAGTATTTT. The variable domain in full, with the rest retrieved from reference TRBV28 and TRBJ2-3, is DVKVTQSSRYLVKRTGEKVFLECVQDMDHENMFWYRQDPGLGLRLIYFSYDVKMKEKGDIPEGYSVSREKKERFSLILESASTNQTSMYLCASIEGGEDTQYFGPGTRLTVL.

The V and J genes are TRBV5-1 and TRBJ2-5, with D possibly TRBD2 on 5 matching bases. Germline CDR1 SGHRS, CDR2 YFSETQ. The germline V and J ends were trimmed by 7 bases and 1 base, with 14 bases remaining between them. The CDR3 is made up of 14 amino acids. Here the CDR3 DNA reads TGCGCCAGCCGCCCGAGGGAAGTCCAAGAGACCCAGTACTTC. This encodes CASRPREVQETQYF.

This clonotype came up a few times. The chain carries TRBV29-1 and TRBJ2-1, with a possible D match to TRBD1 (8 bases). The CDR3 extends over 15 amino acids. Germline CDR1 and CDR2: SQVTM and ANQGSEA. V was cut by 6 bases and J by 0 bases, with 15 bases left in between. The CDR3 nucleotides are TGCAGCGTAGCAGGGGGCGGGAGCTCCTACAATGAGCAGTTCTTC. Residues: CSVAGGGSSYNEQFF.

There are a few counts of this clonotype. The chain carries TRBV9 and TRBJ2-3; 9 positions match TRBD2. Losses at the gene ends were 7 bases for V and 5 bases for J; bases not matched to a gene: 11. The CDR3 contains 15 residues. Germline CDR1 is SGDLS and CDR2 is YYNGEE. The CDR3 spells CASGSGLAGQDTQYF. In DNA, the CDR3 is TGTGCCAGCGGGTCGGGACTAGCAGGTCAAGATACGCAGTATTTT.

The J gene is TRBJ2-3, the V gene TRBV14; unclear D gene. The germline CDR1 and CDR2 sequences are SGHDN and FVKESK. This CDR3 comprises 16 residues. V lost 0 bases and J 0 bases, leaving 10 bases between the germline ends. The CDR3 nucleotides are TGTGCCAGCAGCCAAGATAAGAGAGAAAGCACAGATACGCAGTATTTT. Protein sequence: CASSQDKRESTDTQYF.

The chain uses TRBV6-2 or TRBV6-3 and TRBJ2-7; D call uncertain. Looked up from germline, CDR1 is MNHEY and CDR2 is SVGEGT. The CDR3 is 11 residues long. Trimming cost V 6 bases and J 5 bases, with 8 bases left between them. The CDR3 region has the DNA TGTGCCAGCAGACAACTTAACGAGCAGTACTTC. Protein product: CASRQLNEQYF.

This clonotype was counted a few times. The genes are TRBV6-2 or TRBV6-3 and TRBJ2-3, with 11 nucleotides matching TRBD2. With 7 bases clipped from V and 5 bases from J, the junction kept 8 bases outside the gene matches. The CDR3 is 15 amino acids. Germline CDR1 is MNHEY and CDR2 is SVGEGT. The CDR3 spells CASTPLGLAVDTQYF. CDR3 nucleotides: TGTGCCAGCACCCCCCTGGGACTAGCGGTAGATACGCAGTATTTT.